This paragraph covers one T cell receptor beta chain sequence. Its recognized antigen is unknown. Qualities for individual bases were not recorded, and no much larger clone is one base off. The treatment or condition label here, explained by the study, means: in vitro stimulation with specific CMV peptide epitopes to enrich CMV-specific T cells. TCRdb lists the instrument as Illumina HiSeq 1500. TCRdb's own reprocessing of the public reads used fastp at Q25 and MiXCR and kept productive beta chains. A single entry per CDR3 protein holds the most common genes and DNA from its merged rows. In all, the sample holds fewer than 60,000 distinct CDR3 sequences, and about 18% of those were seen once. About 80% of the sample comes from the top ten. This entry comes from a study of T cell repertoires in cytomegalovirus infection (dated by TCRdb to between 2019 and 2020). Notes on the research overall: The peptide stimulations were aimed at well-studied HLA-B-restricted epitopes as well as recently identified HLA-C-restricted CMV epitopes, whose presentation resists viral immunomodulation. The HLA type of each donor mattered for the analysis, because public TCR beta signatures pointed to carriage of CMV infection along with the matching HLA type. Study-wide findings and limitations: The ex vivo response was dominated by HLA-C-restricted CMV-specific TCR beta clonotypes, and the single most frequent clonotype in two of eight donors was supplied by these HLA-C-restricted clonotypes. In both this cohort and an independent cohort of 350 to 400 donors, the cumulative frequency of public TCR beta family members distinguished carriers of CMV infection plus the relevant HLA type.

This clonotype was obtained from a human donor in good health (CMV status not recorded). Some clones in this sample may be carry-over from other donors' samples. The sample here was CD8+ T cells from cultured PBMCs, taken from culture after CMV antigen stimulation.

The nucleotide sequence is TGTGCCATCAGGGCAGGCACCTCAGGAGACCAGTACTTC. Translation gives CAIRAGTSGDQYF. In this chain, TRBV7-9 is recombined with TRBJ2-5, and the D gene may be TRBD1, 5 bases matching. As encoded in the germline V gene (reference sequence), CDR1 is SEHNR while CDR2 is FQNEAQ. V sheds 10 bases and J sheds 10 bases, leaving 22 bases between their ends. From its cysteine to its phenylalanine, the CDR3 spans 13 amino acids. The sequence is cut down to CDR3 DNA, 39 bases in frame from base 1.